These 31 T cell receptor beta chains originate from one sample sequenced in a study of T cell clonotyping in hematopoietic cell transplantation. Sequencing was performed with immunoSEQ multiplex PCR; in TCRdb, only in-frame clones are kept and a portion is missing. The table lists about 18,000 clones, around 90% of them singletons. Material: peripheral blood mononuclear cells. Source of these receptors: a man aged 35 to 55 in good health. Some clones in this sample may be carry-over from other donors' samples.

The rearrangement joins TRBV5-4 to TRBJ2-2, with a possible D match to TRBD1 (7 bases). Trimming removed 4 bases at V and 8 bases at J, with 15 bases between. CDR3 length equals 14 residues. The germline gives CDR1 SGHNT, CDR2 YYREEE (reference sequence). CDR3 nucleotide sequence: TGTGCCAGCAGCGCGGGACAGCCAGGTGGGGAGCTGTTTTTT. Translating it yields CASSAGQPGGELFF.

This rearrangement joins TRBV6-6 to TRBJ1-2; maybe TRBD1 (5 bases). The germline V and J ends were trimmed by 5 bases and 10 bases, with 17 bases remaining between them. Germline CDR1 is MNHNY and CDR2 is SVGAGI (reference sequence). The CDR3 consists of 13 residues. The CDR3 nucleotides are TGTGCCAGCAGTAGGGACCGAGACCTGTTCTACACCTTC. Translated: CASSRDRDLFYTF.

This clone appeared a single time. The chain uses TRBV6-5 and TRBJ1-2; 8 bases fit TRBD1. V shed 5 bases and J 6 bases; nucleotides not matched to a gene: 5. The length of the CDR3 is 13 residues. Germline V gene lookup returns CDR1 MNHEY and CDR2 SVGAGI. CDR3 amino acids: CASSTRTGNGYTF. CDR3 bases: TGTGCCAGCAGTACCCGGACAGGGAATGGCTACACCTTC.

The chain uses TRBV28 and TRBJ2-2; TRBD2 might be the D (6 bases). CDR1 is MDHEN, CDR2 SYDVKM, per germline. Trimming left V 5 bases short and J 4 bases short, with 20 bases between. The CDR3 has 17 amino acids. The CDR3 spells CASSPVGTSTFTGELFF. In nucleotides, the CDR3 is TGTGCCAGCAGTCCCGTGGGGACTTCTACCTTCACCGGGGAGCTGTTTTTT.

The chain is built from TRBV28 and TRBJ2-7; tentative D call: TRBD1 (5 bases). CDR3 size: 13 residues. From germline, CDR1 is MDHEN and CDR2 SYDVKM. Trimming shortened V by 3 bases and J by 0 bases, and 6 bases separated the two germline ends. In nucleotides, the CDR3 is TGTGCCAGCAGTTTGGGGCCCTCCTACGAGCAGTACTTC. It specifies CASSLGPSYEQYF.

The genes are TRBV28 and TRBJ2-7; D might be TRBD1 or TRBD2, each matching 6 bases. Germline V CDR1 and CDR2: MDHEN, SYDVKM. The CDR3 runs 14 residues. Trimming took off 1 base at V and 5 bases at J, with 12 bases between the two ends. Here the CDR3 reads CASSLYTGANEQYF. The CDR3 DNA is TGTGCCAGCAGTTTATATACGGGGGCTAACGAGCAGTACTTC.

The CDR3 region is CASIGGQANTEAFF. CDR3 nucleotide sequence: TGTGCCAGTATCGGGGGGCAGGCGAACACTGAAGCTTTCTTT. This chain uses TRBV19 with TRBJ1-1; D is possibly TRBD1 (6 bases). Germline V gives CDR1 LNHDA, CDR2 SQIVND (reference sequence). This CDR3 comprises 14 residues. V was clipped by 7 bases and J by 1 base, with 13 bases between them.

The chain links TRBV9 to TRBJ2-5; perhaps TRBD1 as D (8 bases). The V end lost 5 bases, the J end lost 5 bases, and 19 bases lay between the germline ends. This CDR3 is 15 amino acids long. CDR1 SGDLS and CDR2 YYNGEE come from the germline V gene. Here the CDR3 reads CASSPTQGGGETQYF. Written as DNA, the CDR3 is TGTGCCAGCAGTCCAACACAGGGGGGAGGGGAGACCCAGTACTTC.

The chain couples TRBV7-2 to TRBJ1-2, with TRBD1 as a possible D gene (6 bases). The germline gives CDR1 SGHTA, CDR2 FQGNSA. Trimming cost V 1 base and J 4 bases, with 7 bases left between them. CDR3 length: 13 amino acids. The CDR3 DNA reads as TGTGCCAGCAGCTTAGGCAGGGGCTATGGCTACACCTTC. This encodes CASSLGRGYGYTF.

CDR3 nucleotide sequence: TGTGCCAGCAGCTTGGCCATCACGGGGGGGAGATCTAACTATGGCTACACCTTC. This sequence encodes CASSLAITGGRSNYGYTF. V usage is TRBV5-6 and J usage is TRBJ1-2; tentatively, D is TRBD1 (5 bases). CDR3 size: 18 residues. Germline assignment: CDR1 SGHDT and CDR2 YYEEEE. V was shortened by 0 bases and J by 0 bases, with 18 bases between the two germline ends. The entire variable domain, with the rest obtained from reference TRBV5-6 and TRBJ1-2, is as follows: DAGVTQSPTHLIKTRGQQVTLRCSPKSGHDTVSWYQQALGQGPQFIFQYYEEEERQRGNFPDRFSGHQFPNYSSELNVNALLLGDSALYLCASSLAITGGRSNYGYTFGSGTRLTVV.

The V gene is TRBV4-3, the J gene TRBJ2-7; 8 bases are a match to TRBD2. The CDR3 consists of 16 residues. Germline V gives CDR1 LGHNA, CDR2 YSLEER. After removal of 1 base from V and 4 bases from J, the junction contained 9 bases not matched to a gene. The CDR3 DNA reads TGCGCCAGCAGCCAAGGGACAGCGGGAGCGGAGTACGAGCAGTACTTC. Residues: CASSQGTAGAEYEQYF.

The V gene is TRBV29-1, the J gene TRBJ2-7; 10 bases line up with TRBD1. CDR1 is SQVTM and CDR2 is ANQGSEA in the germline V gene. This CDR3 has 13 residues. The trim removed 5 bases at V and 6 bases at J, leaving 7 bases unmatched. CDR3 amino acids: CSVKGQGSGEQYF. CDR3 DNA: TGCAGCGTTAAGGGACAGGGGTCCGGCGAGCAGTACTTC.

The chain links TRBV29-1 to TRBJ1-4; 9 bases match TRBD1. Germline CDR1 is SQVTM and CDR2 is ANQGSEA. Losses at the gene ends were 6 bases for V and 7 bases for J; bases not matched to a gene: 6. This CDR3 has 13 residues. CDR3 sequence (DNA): TGCAGCGTCTCAGGACAGGGGTTTGAAAAACTGTTTTTT. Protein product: CSVSGQGFEKLFF.

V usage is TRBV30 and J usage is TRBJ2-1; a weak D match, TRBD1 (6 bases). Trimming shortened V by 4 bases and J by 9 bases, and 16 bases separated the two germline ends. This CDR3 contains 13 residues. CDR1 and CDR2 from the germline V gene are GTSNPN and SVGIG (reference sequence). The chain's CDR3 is CAWKFRGYGEQFF. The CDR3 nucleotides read TGTGCCTGGAAATTTAGGGGGTATGGTGAGCAGTTCTTC.

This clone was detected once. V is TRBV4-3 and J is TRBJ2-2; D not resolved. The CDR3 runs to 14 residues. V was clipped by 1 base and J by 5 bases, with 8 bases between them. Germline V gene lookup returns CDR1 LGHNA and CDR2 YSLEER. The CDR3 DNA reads TGCGCCAGCAGCCAAGGGCCTTTGACCGGGGAGCTGTTTTTT. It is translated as CASSQGPLTGELFF.

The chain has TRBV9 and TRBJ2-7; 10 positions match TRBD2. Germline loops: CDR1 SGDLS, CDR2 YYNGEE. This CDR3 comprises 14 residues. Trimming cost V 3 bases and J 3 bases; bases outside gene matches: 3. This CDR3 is CASSASGRVYEQYF. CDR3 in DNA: TGTGCCAGCAGCGCAAGCGGGAGGGTCTACGAGCAGTACTTC. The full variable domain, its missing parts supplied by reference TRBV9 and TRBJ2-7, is DSGVTQTPKHLITATGQRVTLRCSPRSGDLSVYWYQQSLDQGLQFLIQYYNGEERAKGNILERFSAQQFPDLHSELNLSSLELGDSALYFCASSASGRVYEQYFGPGTRLTVT.

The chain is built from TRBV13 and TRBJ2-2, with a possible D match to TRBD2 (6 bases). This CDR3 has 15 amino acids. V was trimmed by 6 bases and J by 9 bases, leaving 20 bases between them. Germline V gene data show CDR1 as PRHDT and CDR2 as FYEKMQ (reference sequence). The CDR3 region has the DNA TGTGCCAGCAGAACTAGCTTCGATGTCCGTAGGGAGCTGTTTTTT. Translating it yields CASRTSFDVRRELFF.

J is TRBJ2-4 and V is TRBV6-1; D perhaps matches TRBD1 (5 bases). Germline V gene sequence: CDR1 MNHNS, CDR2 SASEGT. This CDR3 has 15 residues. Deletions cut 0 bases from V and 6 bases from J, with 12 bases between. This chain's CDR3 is CASSEARQGRNIQYF. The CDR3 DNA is TGTGCCAGCAGTGAAGCGAGGCAGGGTAGAAACATTCAGTACTTC.

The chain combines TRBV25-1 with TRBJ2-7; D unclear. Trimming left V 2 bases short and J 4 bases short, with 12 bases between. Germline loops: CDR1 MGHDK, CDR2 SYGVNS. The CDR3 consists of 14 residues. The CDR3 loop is CASSEPFNNYEQYF. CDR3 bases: TGTGCCAGCAGTGAACCCTTTAATAATTACGAGCAGTACTTC.

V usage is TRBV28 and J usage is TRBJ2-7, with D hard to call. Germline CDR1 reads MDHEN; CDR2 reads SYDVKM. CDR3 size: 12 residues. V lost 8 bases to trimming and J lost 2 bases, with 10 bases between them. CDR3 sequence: CASGGLPYEQYF. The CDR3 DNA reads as TGTGCCAGCGGCGGCTTACCCTACGAGCAGTACTTC.

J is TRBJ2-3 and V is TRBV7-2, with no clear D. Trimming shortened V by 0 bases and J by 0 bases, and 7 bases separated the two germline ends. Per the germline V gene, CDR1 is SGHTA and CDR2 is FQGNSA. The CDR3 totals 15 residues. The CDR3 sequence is CASSLALGSTDTQYF. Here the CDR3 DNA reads TGTGCCAGCAGCTTAGCGCTGGGAAGCACAGATACGCAGTATTTT.

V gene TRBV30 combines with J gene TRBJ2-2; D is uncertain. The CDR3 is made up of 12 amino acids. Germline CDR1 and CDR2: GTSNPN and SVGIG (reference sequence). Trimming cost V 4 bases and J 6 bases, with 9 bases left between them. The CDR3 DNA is TGTGCCTGGACCCGACGTCCCGGGGAGCTGTTTTTT. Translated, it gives CAWTRRPGELFF.

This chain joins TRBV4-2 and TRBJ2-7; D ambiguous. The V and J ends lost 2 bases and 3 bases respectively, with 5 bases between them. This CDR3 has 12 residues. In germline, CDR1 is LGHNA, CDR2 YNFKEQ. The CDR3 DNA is TGTGCCAGCAGCCAAAACCTCTACGAGCAGTACTTC. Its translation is CASSQNLYEQYF.

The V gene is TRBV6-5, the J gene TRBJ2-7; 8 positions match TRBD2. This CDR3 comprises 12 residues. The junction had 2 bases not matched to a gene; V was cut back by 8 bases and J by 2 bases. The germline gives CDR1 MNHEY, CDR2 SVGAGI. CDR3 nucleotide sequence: TGTGCCAGCCGGGGACTAGCCTACGAGCAGTACTTC. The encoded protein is CASRGLAYEQYF.

The CDR3 bases are TGTGCCAGCAGGGGCGGGGAGCACGAGCAGTACTTC. Its translation is CASRGGEHEQYF. The chain recombines TRBV7-9 with TRBJ2-7, with D perhaps TRBD2 (6 bases). Per the germline V gene, CDR1 is SEHNR and CDR2 is FQNEAQ (reference sequence). The CDR3 loop spans 12 amino acids. The V and J ends lost 6 bases and 5 bases respectively, with 11 bases between them.

The CDR3 DNA reads as TGTGCCAGCAGGTTATGGACAGGCGACGAGCAGTACTTC. Its translation: CASRLWTGDEQYF. The rearrangement links TRBV5-4 to TRBJ2-7, with 7 nucleotides matching TRBD1. The J segment lost 5 bases and the V segment lost 5 bases, leaving 7 bases of the junction unmatched. Germline V gene lookup returns CDR1 SGHNT and CDR2 YYREEE (reference sequence). The CDR3 has 13 residues.

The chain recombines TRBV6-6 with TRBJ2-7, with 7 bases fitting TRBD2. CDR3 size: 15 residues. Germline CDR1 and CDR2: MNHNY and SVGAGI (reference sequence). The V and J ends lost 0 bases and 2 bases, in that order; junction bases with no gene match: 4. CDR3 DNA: TGTGCCAGCAGTTACTCACCTAGCGGAACCTACGAGCAGTACTTC. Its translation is CASSYSPSGTYEQYF.

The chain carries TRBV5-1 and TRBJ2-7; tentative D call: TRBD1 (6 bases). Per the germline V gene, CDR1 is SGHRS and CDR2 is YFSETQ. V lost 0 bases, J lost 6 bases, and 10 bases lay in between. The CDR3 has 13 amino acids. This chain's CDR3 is CASSLVQGTEQYF. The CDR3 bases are TGCGCCAGCAGCTTGGTCCAGGGGACCGAGCAGTACTTC.

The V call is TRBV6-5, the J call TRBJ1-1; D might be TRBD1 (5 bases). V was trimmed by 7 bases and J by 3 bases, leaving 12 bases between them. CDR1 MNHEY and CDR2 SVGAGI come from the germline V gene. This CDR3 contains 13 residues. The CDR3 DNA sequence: TGTGCCAGCACCGTCCGGGGGGACACTGAAGCTTTCTTT. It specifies CASTVRGDTEAFF.

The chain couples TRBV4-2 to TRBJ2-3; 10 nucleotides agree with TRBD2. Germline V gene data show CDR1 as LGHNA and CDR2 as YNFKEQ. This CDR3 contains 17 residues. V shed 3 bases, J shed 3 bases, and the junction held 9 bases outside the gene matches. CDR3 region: CASSQGASGSPTDTQYF. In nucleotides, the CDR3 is TGTGCCAGCAGCCAGGGGGCTAGCGGGAGCCCAACAGATACGCAGTATTTT.

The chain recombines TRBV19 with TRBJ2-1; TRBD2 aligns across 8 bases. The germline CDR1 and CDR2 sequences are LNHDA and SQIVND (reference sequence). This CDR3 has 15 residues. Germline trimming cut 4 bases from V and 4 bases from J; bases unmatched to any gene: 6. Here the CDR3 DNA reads TGTGCCAGTAGTAATCTAGCGGGCCCTTACAATGAGCAGTTCTTC. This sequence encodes CASSNLAGPYNEQFF. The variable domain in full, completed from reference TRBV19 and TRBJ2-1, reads DGGITQSPKYLFRKEGQNVTLSCEQNLNHDAMYWYRQDPGQGLRLIYYSQIVNDFQKGDIAEGYSVSREKKESFPLTVTSAQKNPTAFYLCASSNLAGPYNEQFFGPGTRLTVL.